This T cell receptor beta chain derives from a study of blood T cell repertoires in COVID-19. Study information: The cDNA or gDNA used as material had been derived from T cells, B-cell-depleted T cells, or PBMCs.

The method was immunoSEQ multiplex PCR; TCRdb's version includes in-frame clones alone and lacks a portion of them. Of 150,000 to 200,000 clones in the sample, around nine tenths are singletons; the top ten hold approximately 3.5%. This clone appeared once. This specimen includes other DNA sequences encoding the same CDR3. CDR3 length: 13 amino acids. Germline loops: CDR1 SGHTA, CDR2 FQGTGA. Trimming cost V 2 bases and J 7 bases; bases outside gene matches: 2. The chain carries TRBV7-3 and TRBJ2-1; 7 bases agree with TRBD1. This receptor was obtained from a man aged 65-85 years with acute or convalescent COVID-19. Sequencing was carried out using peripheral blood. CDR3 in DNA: TGTGCCAGCAGCTTAGGGACAGTGAATGAGCAGTTCTTC. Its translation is CASSLGTVNEQFF.